The clone carrying this TCR beta chain has a count of ten or more. Germline CDR1 reads SGHRS; CDR2 reads YFSETQ. This CDR3 has 16 residues. V dropped 4 bases and J dropped 1; count of bases not matched to a gene: 9. The data belong to a study of neurological immune-mediated disorders. TCRdb re-called the 5' RACE reads with MiXCR, one entry per CDR3 protein. The table includes around 28,000 distinct CDR3 sequences, over 2% detected once. Unsorted libraries were prepared from 2 million PBMCs held at -80 C. This receptor was obtained from a woman aged 45-60 years with multiple sclerosis. This sequence joins TRBV5-1 and TRBJ1-1, with 8 bases aligning to TRBD1. Sample: PBMCs. The CDR3 reads CASSAQGALRNTEAFF. DNA of the CDR3: TGCGCCAGCAGCGCCCAGGGGGCGCTTAGGAACACTGAAGCTTTCTTT.